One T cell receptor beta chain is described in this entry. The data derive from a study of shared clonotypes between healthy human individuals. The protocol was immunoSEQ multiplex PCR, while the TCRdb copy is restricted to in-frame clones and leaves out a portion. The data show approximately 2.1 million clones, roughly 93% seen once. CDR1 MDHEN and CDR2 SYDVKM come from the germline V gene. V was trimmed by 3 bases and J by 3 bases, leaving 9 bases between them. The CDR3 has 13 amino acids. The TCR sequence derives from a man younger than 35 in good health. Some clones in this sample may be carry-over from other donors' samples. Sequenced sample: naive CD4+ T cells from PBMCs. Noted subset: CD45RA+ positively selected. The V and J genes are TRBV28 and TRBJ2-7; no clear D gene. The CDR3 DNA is TGTGCCAGCAGTTTTTTCAGCCTCTACGAGCAGTACTTC. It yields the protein CASSFFSLYEQYF.